A single sample gave rise to the 13 T cell receptor beta chains below, sequenced in a study of cytomegalovirus exposure and HLA in healthy donors. The repertoire was sequenced with immunoSEQ multiplex PCR; TCRdb's copy has only in-frame clones and lacks some. The repertoire holds 300,000 to 350,000 clones, with approximately 91% as singletons. The sequenced material came from PBMCs. The receptors originated from a man aged 25 to 40 in good health and CMV-seronegative.

J is TRBJ2-1 and V is TRBV5-1; D perhaps matches TRBD1 (5 bases). Trimming pared 0 bases from V and 3 bases from J, leaving 10 bases between. The CDR3 is made up of 15 amino acids. CDR1 is SGHRS and CDR2 is YFSETQ in the germline V gene. The DNA for the CDR3 is TGCGCCAGCAGCTTGGCAGGGTTTGACTACAATGAGCAGTTCTTC. Its translation is CASSLAGFDYNEQFF. The variable domain in full, completed from reference TRBV5-1 and TRBJ2-1, reads KAGVTQTPRYLIKTRGQQVTLSCSPISGHRSVSWYQQTPGQGLQFLFEYFSETQRNKGNFPGRFSGRQFSNSRSEMNVSTLELGDSALYLCASSLAGFDYNEQFFGPGTRLTVL.

The chain uses TRBV5-1 and TRBJ2-1; 7 nucleotides match TRBD1. Germline-derived CDR1 and CDR2 are SGHRS and YFSETQ. The J segment lost 8 bases and the V segment lost 4 bases, leaving 3 bases of the junction unmatched. The CDR3 spans 12 residues. The CDR3 reads CASSDRADEQFF. CDR3 bases: TGCGCCAGCAGCGACAGGGCCGATGAGCAGTTCTTC.

There are a few counts of this clone. The rearrangement joins TRBV6-6 to TRBJ2-7; 13 bases match TRBD2. From germline, CDR1 is MNHNY and CDR2 SVGAGI (reference sequence). Trimming removed 4 bases from V and 3 bases from J; junction bases left unmatched: 6. CDR3 length: 16 amino acids. This chain's CDR3 is CASSLTLAGGLYEQYF. The CDR3 coding sequence is TGTGCCAGCAGTTTAACACTAGCGGGGGGGCTCTACGAGCAGTACTTC.

The chain carries TRBV28 and TRBJ1-6, with TRBD1 matching 7 bases. CDR3 length: 14 residues. V was clipped by 1 base and J by 7 bases; unmatched bases: 1. Germline V CDR1 and CDR2: MDHEN, SYDVKM. CDR3 nucleotides: TGTGCCAGCAGTTTATTACAGGGGAATTCACCCCTCCACTTT. Protein sequence: CASSLLQGNSPLHF.

V usage is TRBV2 and J usage is TRBJ2-1, with 7 bases fitting TRBD1. This CDR3 has 15 residues. From germline, CDR1 is SNHLY and CDR2 FYNNEI. Losses at the gene ends were 1 base for V and 7 bases for J; bases not matched to a gene: 7. DNA of the CDR3: TGTGCCAGCAGTGAAGAGATAGGGGGCTTAAATGAGCAGTTCTTC. Translation gives CASSEEIGGLNEQFF. The full variable domain, in which reference TRBV2 and TRBJ2-1 provide the parts outside the CDR3, is EPEVTQTPSHQVTQMGQEVILRCVPISNHLYFYWYRQILGQKVEFLVSFYNNEISEKSEIFDDQFSVERPDGSNFTLKIRSTKLEDSAMYFCASSEEIGGLNEQFFGPGTRLTVL.

The rearrangement joins TRBV6-5 to TRBJ1-2; no definite D call. Germline V gene data show CDR1 as MNHEY and CDR2 as SVGAGI. The CDR3 covers 12 residues. Trimming took 8 bases from V and 7 from J, leaving 14 bases between them. CDR3 sequence: CASGTTRSGYTF. In DNA form, the CDR3 reads TGTGCCAGCGGAACTACACGGTCTGGCTACACCTTC.

This chain links TRBV19 with TRBJ2-1; D perhaps matches TRBD2 (5 bases). Germline-derived CDR1 and CDR2 are LNHDA and SQIVND (reference sequence). This CDR3 has 16 residues. Trimming stripped 7 bases from V and 0 bases from J, with 16 bases between. This chain's CDR3 is CASTLAHPISYNEQFF. The CDR3 nucleotides read TGTGCCAGTACCCTAGCCCACCCTATCTCCTACAATGAGCAGTTCTTC. Looking up the rest from reference TRBV19 and TRBJ2-1 gives the full variable domain: DGGITQSPKYLFRKEGQNVTLSCEQNLNHDAMYWYRQDPGQGLRLIYYSQIVNDFQKGDIAEGYSVSREKKESFPLTVTSAQKNPTAFYLCASTLAHPISYNEQFFGPGTRLTVL.

The chain joins TRBV10-3 to TRBJ1-2, with D perhaps TRBD1 (6 bases). The V end was cut by 4 bases, the J end by 4 bases, with 10 bases between. CDR3 length: 13 amino acids. Germline CDR1 ENHRY, CDR2 SYGVKD. The CDR3 region is CAISAGDGYGYTF. Here the CDR3 DNA reads TGTGCCATCAGTGCAGGGGACGGCTATGGCTACACCTTC.

This clone was recorded once. This chain links TRBV15 with TRBJ1-4; D unclear. Looked up from germline, CDR1 is LNHNV and CDR2 is YYDKDF (reference sequence). Trimming left V 1 base short and J 2 bases short, with 11 bases between. The CDR3 totals 16 residues. CDR3 amino acids: CATSRGGIGTNEKLFF. In nucleotides, the CDR3 is TGTGCCACCAGCAGAGGAGGGATAGGCACTAATGAAAAACTGTTTTTT.

The chain joins TRBV5-1 to TRBJ2-6, with TRBD1 matching 9 bases. The germline CDR1 and CDR2 sequences are SGHRS and YFSETQ. The CDR3 runs 17 residues. J gave up 0 bases and V 0 bases, and 1 base lay outside the gene matches. The CDR3 region has the DNA TGCGCCAGCAGCTTGGTGGACAGGGGCTCTGGGGCCAACGTCCTGACTTTC. It yields the protein CASSLVDRGSGANVLTF. Together with reference TRBV5-1 and TRBJ2-6, the CDR3 gives the full variable domain: KAGVTQTPRYLIKTRGQQVTLSCSPISGHRSVSWYQQTPGQGLQFLFEYFSETQRNKGNFPGRFSGRQFSNSRSEMNVSTLELGDSALYLCASSLVDRGSGANVLTFGAGSRLTVL.

This clone has only a few counts. V is TRBV6-1 and J is TRBJ1-2; 7 bases match TRBD1. With 0 bases clipped from V and 2 bases from J, the junction kept 3 bases outside the gene matches. CDR1 MNHNS and CDR2 SASEGT come from the germline V gene. The CDR3 is made up of 15 amino acids. In DNA, the CDR3 is TGTGCCAGCAGTGAAGCAGAGACAGGGAACTATGGCTACACCTTC. This translates into CASSEAETGNYGYTF.

The gene calls are TRBV5-1 and TRBJ2-7, with D hard to call. This CDR3 has 14 residues. Deletions cut 0 bases from V and 2 bases from J, with 9 bases between. In germline, CDR1 is SGHRS, CDR2 YFSETQ. CDR3 residues: CASSLVGQTYEQYF. The DNA of the CDR3 is TGCGCCAGCAGCTTGGTTGGGCAGACCTACGAGCAGTACTTC.

CDR3 in DNA: TGTGCCAGCAGTGAGCCCGGGACAGGGGCCTCTAATGAAAAACTGTTTTTT. Its protein is CASSEPGTGASNEKLFF. V usage is TRBV6-1 and J usage is TRBJ1-4, with 10 bases lining up with TRBD1. The CDR3 has 17 amino acids. V dropped 3 bases and J dropped 3; count of bases not matched to a gene: 7. In germline, CDR1 is MNHNS, CDR2 SASEGT.